The 22 T cell receptor beta chains below come from one sample, sequenced in a study of T cell responses to AZD1222 COVID-19 vaccine. The method was immunoSEQ multiplex PCR; TCRdb's version includes in-frame clones alone and lacks a portion of them. The sample has 95,000 to 150,000 clones; about 85% are singletons. The sample consisted of peripheral blood, taken 28 days after the second AZD1222 dose. These receptor sequences come from an adult who received the AZD1222 COVID-19 vaccine.

The chain links TRBV11-2 to TRBJ1-1, with 7 nucleotides matching TRBD1. The CDR3 sequence is 15 residues long. Losses at the gene ends were 6 bases for V and 1 base for J; bases not matched to a gene: 8. CDR1 is SGHAT, CDR2 FQNNGV, per germline. The CDR3 here is CASRPINRGNTEAFF. Here the CDR3 DNA reads TGTGCCAGCAGACCAATTAACAGGGGGAACACTGAAGCTTTCTTT.

CDR3 sequence: CASSVGTSRSTDTQYF. DNA for the CDR3: TGTGCCAGCAGTGTAGGGACTAGCCGTAGCACAGATACGCAGTATTTT. The chain uses TRBV27 and TRBJ2-3, with TRBD2 matching 9 bases. Germline CDR1 reads MNHEY; CDR2 reads SMNVEV (reference sequence). The CDR3 runs 16 residues. The V segment lost 5 bases and the J segment 0 bases; nucleotides outside the gene matches: 6.

The chain links TRBV6-2 or TRBV6-3 to TRBJ2-5; tentative D call: TRBD1 (6 bases). Germline assignment: CDR1 MNHEY and CDR2 SVGEGT. V lost 2 bases and J 2 bases, leaving 12 bases between the germline ends. The CDR3 runs to 15 residues. The CDR3 bases are TGTGCCAGCAGTTACAGCAAAGGACAGCAAGAGACCCAGTACTTC. This codes for CASSYSKGQQETQYF.

The chain is built from TRBV4-3 and TRBJ1-1, with D possibly TRBD1 on 5 matching bases. Germline V gene lookup returns CDR1 LGHNA and CDR2 YSLEER. Trimming removed 0 bases from V and 1 base from J, with 9 bases in between. The CDR3 is 15 amino acids. The CDR3 loop reads CASSQDATENTEAFF. CDR3 nucleotides: TGCGCCAGCAGCCAAGATGCGACAGAGAACACTGAAGCTTTCTTT.

The chain links TRBV11-3 to TRBJ1-3; D is unclear. The length of the CDR3 is 17 residues. CDR1 and CDR2 (germline): SGHNT, YENEEA. V was pared by 5 bases and J by 0 bases, with 17 bases between. This chain's CDR3 is CASSPHKRSFSGNTIYF. Written as DNA, the CDR3 is TGTGCCAGCAGCCCACACAAAAGGTCCTTCTCTGGAAACACCATATATTTT.

The chain employs TRBV7-9 and TRBJ1-2, with 7 nucleotides matching TRBD1. V was clipped by 5 bases and J by 0 bases; unmatched bases: 9. Germline assignment: CDR1 SEHNR and CDR2 FQNEAQ (reference sequence). This CDR3 comprises 16 residues. The DNA of the CDR3 is TGTGCCAGCAGCCCTTCGTGGGACAGAACTAACTATGGCTACACCTTC. This codes for CASSPSWDRTNYGYTF.

The chain is built from TRBV24-1 and TRBJ1-2; unclear D gene. The CDR3 consists of 14 residues. Germline V gives CDR1 KGHDR, CDR2 SFDVKD. V was cut by 0 bases and J by 3 bases, with 7 bases left in between. Here the CDR3 reads CATSDLGRDYGYTF. The CDR3 DNA follows: TGTGCCACCAGTGATTTGGGCAGAGACTATGGCTACACCTTC.

V usage is TRBV19 and J usage is TRBJ1-2, with a tentative D call TRBD1 (5 bases). The CDR3 has 13 amino acids. With 6 bases removed from V and 5 bases from J, the gap between germline ends came to 13 bases. Germline lookup yields CDR1 LNHDA and CDR2 SQIVND (reference sequence). CDR3 in DNA: TGTGCCAGTAGCCGCCTGGGGGGATATGGCTACACCTTC. This translates into CASSRLGGYGYTF. The complete variable domain, with remaining parts taken from reference TRBV19 and TRBJ1-2, reads DGGITQSPKYLFRKEGQNVTLSCEQNLNHDAMYWYRQDPGQGLRLIYYSQIVNDFQKGDIAEGYSVSREKKESFPLTVTSAQKNPTAFYLCASSRLGGYGYTFGSGTRLTVV.

This clone was seen once. The gene calls are TRBV6-1 and TRBJ2-1, with D perhaps assigned TRBD1 or TRBD2 (5 bases each). Germline CDR1 MNHNS, CDR2 SASEGT. The V and J ends lost 4 bases and 5 bases respectively, with 18 bases between them. The CDR3 loop spans 16 amino acids. CDR3 sequence (DNA): TGTGCCAGCAGTGTACCGGGACCAAGCGCAGACAATGAGCAGTTCTTC. Translation gives CASSVPGPSADNEQFF.

V and J are TRBV19 and TRBJ2-5; 8 bases align to TRBD1. This CDR3 contains 15 residues. Trimming cost V 3 bases and J 4 bases; bases outside gene matches: 7. The germline V gene has CDR1 LNHDA and CDR2 SQIVND (reference sequence). The chain's CDR3 is CASSIGGQDLETQYF. The DNA for the CDR3 is TGTGCCAGTAGTATCGGGGGACAGGATTTAGAGACCCAGTACTTC. Full variable domain (remainder filled in from reference TRBV19 and TRBJ2-5): DGGITQSPKYLFRKEGQNVTLSCEQNLNHDAMYWYRQDPGQGLRLIYYSQIVNDFQKGDIAEGYSVSREKKESFPLTVTSAQKNPTAFYLCASSIGGQDLETQYFGPGTRLLVL.

This sequence joins TRBV5-4 and TRBJ2-3, with 14 nucleotides matching TRBD2. Trimming at V came to 8 bases and at J to 4 bases, leaving 6 bases not matched to a gene. Germline V gives CDR1 SGHNT, CDR2 YYREEE (reference sequence). The CDR3 extends over 15 amino acids. This chain's CDR3 is CASKSTSGGADTQYF. In DNA, the CDR3 is TGTGCCAGTAAATCGACTAGCGGGGGGGCAGATACGCAGTATTTT.

The rearrangement uses TRBV6-5 and TRBJ1-2; 8 bases line up with TRBD1. This CDR3 is 15 amino acids long. The ends lost 0 bases at V and 8 bases at J; junction bases unmatched: 8. The germline V gene has CDR1 MNHEY and CDR2 SVGAGI. DNA of the CDR3: TGTGCCAGCAGTTACTCCGGGACAGGCAGCGGCGGCTACACCTTC. This codes for CASSYSGTGSGGYTF.

The chain is built from TRBV27 and TRBJ2-7; 7 bases line up with TRBD1. The CDR3 has 12 residues. The V gene's germline CDR1 is MNHEY and CDR2 SMNVEV (reference sequence). Trimming removed 5 bases from V and 11 bases from J; junction bases left unmatched: 9. The CDR3 bases are TGTGCCAGCAGTCGGTCAGGGGGTTCCAAGTACTTC. Protein product: CASSRSGGSKYF.

The V gene is TRBV6-1, the J gene TRBJ1-5; TRBD1 might be the D (5 bases). Trimming shortened V by 5 bases and J by 0 bases, and 11 bases separated the two germline ends. This CDR3 has 15 amino acids. Germline loops: CDR1 MNHNS, CDR2 SASEGT. This chain's CDR3 is CASSSEGYSNQPQHF. The CDR3 nucleotides are TGTGCCAGCAGTTCGGAGGGGTATAGCAATCAGCCCCAGCATTTT.

The rearrangement uses TRBV5-8 and TRBJ2-5; the D call may be TRBD1 or TRBD2 (5 bases each). The CDR3 length is 14 residues. V shed 1 base and J shed 3 bases, with 10 bases lying between them. The germline V gene has CDR1 SGHTS and CDR2 YDEGEE. CDR3 bases: TGTGCCAGCAGCTTGTACCAGGGAGAAGAGACCCAGTACTTC. Encoded protein: CASSLYQGEETQYF. Supplemented by reference TRBV5-8 and TRBJ2-5, the full variable domain reads EAGVTQSPTHLIKTRGQQATLRCSPISGHTSVYWYQQALGLGLQFLLWYDEGEERNRGNFPPRFSGRQFPNYSSELNVNALELEDSALYLCASSLYQGEETQYFGPGTRLLVL.

The V gene is TRBV5-4, the J gene TRBJ1-2, with 7 bases fitting TRBD1. V was clipped by 4 bases and J by 7 bases; unmatched bases: 13. The CDR3 totals 15 residues. Germline V gene lookup returns CDR1 SGHNT and CDR2 YYREEE (reference sequence). CDR3 in amino acids: CASSLPGQLLLGYTF. CDR3 bases: TGTGCCAGCAGCCTCCCGGGACAGCTTTTACTTGGCTACACCTTC.

This sequence joins TRBV9 and TRBJ1-2; the D gene is possibly TRBD1 (5 bases). V lost 4 bases and J 4 bases, leaving 11 bases between the germline ends. This CDR3 spans 13 amino acids. The V gene's germline CDR1 is SGDLS and CDR2 YYNGEE. In nucleotides, the CDR3 is TGTGCCAGCAGCCCGGGACTGGGCTATGGCTACACCTTC. This sequence encodes CASSPGLGYGYTF.

This chain uses TRBV20-1 with TRBJ2-7, with D possibly being TRBD1 (5 bases). The CDR3 has 11 residues. Trimming left V 3 bases short and J 7 bases short, with 10 bases between. Germline CDR1 is DFQATT and CDR2 is SNEGSKA (reference sequence). Here the CDR3 reads CSASGAEEQYF. CDR3 in DNA: TGCAGTGCTAGTGGGGCGGAAGAGCAGTACTTC.

This chain uses TRBV11-1 with TRBJ1-1; D not resolved. This CDR3 is 13 amino acids long. Deletions cut 1 base from V and 1 base from J, with 4 bases between. From germline, CDR1 is SGHAT and CDR2 FQDESV (reference sequence). The CDR3 nucleotides read TGTGCCAGCAGCTTAGGGTCGAACACTGAAGCTTTCTTT. Translating it yields CASSLGSNTEAFF.

This chain uses TRBV4-3 with TRBJ1-5; a weak D match, TRBD1 (5 bases). Germline V gene lookup returns CDR1 LGHNA and CDR2 YSLEER. V shed 0 bases and J shed 2 bases, with 17 bases lying between them. This CDR3 region has 18 residues. The CDR3 spells CASSQDPVRGVGNQPQHF. The CDR3 DNA sequence: TGCGCCAGCAGCCAAGATCCAGTCCGAGGGGTGGGCAATCAGCCCCAGCATTTT.

The chain couples TRBV7-2 to TRBJ2-5; TRBD1 or TRBD2 may be the D gene (5 bases each). Germline assignment: CDR1 SGHTA and CDR2 FQGNSA. The CDR3 runs 14 residues. Trimming removed 5 bases at V and 1 base at J, with 11 bases between. CDR3 protein: CASSINGGQETQYF. DNA for the CDR3: TGTGCCAGCAGCATCAATGGGGGCCAAGAGACCCAGTACTTC.

This clone has only one observation. CDR3 sequence: CATSRGAGGTYEQYF. In DNA, the CDR3 is TGTGCCACCAGCAGAGGAGCGGGGGGGACCTACGAGCAGTACTTC. J is TRBJ2-7 and V is TRBV15; the match to TRBD2 covers 10 bases. The CDR3 length is 15 residues. The V gene end was trimmed by 1 base and the J gene end by 2 bases; junction bases not matched to a gene: 2. Germline assignment: CDR1 LNHNV and CDR2 YYDKDF (reference sequence).